This T cell receptor beta chain was identified in a study of CD8 T cells in Susac syndrome (dated by TCRdb to the late 2010s). Study-wide context: Among the sequenced Susac syndrome patients, more than five had clinically active disease and roughly 8 were in clinical remission. At the time of blood withdrawal, Susac syndrome patients were either therapy-naive, taking corticosteroids (with some also receiving IVIg), or on IVIg alone. Whether CD8+ T cell activation and differentiation in Susac syndrome was antigen driven was tested using repertoire sequencing. CD8+ T cell repertoire clonality was compared between over 9 healthy donors, some 14 Susac syndrome patients and approximately 16 multiple sclerosis patients.

Peripheral blood CD8+ and CD4+ T cells from healthy donors, Susac syndrome patients and multiple sclerosis patients were profiled by high-throughput TCR beta sequencing. The Susac syndrome patients fulfilled recently defined diagnostic criteria for definite or probable disease. Bulk CD8+ and CD4+ T cells were purified magnetically by negative isolation, whereas CD8+ TEMRA cells were enriched by FACS. Blood was collected in EDTA tubes and processed within 24 hours, with PBMCs isolated through density gradient centrifugation. PBMCs intended for TCR sequencing were frozen in liquid nitrogen and were later thawed in a 37 degrees C water bath. Purity of sorted or isolated CD4+, CD8+ and CD8+ TEMRA cells was at least 90%. RNA was extracted using the RNeasy kit, and roughly 0.5 to 1 ug of the RNA was reverse transcribed with random hexamers. The immunoSEQ multiplex PCR assay, covering 54 Vbeta and 13 Jbeta segments, was used to amplify TCR beta CDR3 regions. Bias from PCR amplification was corrected by using a synthetic template baseline for primer optimization and for computational correction. The paper's processing steps were these. Reads were assigned to V, D and J genes according to IMGT and analyzed in immunoSEQ Analyzer, with only productive sequences retained. To calculate clonality, Shannon entropy was normalized by log2 of the number of productive unique sequences and then subtracted from one. Public and private clones were assessed among the 100 most prevalent clones of each patient and control. Susac-specific clones were defined as absent from healthy and MS cohorts, roughly 1,100 published viral clones and other ImmuneACCESS disease sequences. TCRdb reworked the public reads: Q25 trimming with fastp, MiXCR clone assembly, productive beta chains retained. Under each unique CDR3 protein, matching rows form one entry showing the most common genes and DNA. The authors' filters were not applied to this entry. Recorded for this sample are some 58,000 distinct CDR3 sequences; around 95% of them occurred a single time. The top ten clonotypes cover around 0.75% of the sample.

Paper-wide results and their limitations: The number of individuals in the TCR sequencing and HLA analysis was recognized as being relatively small. Clonal expansion was seen in Susac syndrome CD8+ repertoires, peaking in CD8+ TEMRA cells and being greater in clinically active patients than in remitting ones. Looking at Susac-specific public clones, the researchers identified fewer than 20 in the total CD8+ repertoire and several in the CD8+ TEMRA repertoire.

For this clonotype: Its specific antigen is unknown. There are no base qualities to consult, and no much larger clone falls within one base.

This receptor was identified in a human donor with Susac syndrome. Sequencing was done on a sample of CD8+ T cells from PBMCs.

In nucleotides, the sequence is TGTGCCAGCAGTCCCTCTGGGGCGGAGCAGTTCTTC. Its amino acids are CASSPSGAEQFF. Here the chain combines TRBV12-3 or TRBV12-4 and TRBJ2-1, and the D gene may be TRBD1, 5 bases matching. Trimming at the junction amounts to 5 bases on V and 10 bases on J, and the germline ends lie 12 bases apart. The CDR3 covers 12 residues, taking in both the cysteine and the phenylalanine. Just CDR3 DNA is preserved here, 36 bases in frame from base 1.